This T cell receptor beta chain derives from a study of blood T cells in healthy people across ages. Study conclusions and caveats: The study lacked donor CMV status, which possibly confounded expanded clonotype changes. Age brought a roughly linear fall in TCR beta diversity measured per million T cells.

The CDR3 totals 16 residues. Trimming cost V 0 bases and J 4 bases, with 18 bases left between them. Per the germline V gene, CDR1 is DFQATT and CDR2 is SNEGSKA (reference sequence). A second PCR, run for roughly 7 to 11 cycles, used a sample-barcoded 5' primer plus a J-beta primer mix. A template-switch adaptor with 12 random nucleotides tagged each cDNA molecule. Using its own MiXCR run on the 5' RACE reads, TCRdb lists one record per CDR3 protein. Here the sample spans 550,000 to 700,000 distinct CDR3 sequences, 27% being singletons. Points on this clonotype: Its specificity is not known.

The material sequenced was blood. The rearrangement joins TRBV20-1 to TRBJ1-2, with D uncertain. The receptor was isolated from a woman aged 70 to 79 in good health. The CDR3: CSARDNRDFGTYGYTF. For the CDR3, the DNA is TGCAGTGCTAGAGATAATAGGGATTTCGGAACCTATGGCTACACCTTC.